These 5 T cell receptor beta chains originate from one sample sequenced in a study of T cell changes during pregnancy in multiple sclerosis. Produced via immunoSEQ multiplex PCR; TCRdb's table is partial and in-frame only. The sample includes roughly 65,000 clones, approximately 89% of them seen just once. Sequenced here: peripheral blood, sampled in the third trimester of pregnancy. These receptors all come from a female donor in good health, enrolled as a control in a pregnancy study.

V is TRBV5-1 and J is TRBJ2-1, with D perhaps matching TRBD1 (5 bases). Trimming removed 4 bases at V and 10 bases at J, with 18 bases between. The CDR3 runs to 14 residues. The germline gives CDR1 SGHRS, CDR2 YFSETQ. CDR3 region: CASSPNPGAGEQFF. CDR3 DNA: TGCGCCAGCAGCCCGAACCCCGGTGCAGGGGAGCAGTTCTTC.

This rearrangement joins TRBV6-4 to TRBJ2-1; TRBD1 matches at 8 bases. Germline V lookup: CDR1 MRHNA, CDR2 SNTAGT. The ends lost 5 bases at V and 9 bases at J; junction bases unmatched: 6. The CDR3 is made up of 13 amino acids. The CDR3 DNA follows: TGTGCCAGCAGTCCCGGACAGGGAACTGAGCAGTTCTTC. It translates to CASSPGQGTEQFF.

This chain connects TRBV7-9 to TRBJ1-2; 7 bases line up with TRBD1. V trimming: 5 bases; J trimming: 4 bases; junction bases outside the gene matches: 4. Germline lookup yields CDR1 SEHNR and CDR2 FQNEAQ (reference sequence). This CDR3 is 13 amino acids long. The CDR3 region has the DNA TGTGCCAGCAGCACCGGGACAGTCTATGGCTACACCTTC. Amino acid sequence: CASSTGTVYGYTF. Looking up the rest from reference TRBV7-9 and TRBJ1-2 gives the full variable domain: DTGVSQNPRHKITKRGQNVTFRCDPISEHNRLYWYRQTLGQGPEFLTYFQNEAQLEKSRLLSDRFSAERPKGSFSTLEIQRTEQGDSAMYLCASSTGTVYGYTFGSGTRLTVV.

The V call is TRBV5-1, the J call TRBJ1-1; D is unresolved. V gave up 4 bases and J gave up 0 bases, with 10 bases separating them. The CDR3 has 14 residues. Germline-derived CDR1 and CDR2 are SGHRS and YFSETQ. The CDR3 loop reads CASSERTLNTEAFF. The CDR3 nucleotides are TGCGCCAGCAGCGAGCGGACCCTGAACACTGAAGCTTTCTTT.

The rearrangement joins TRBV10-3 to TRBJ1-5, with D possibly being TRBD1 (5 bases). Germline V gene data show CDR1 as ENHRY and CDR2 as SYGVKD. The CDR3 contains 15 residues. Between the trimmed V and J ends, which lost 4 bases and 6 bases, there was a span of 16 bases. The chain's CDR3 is CAISARIGEGQPQHF. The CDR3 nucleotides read TGTGCCATCAGTGCGAGGATAGGGGAAGGTCAGCCCCAGCATTTT.